This T cell receptor beta chain is drawn from a study of blood T cell repertoires in COVID-19. Study summary: Samples representing acute and convalescent COVID-19 were sourced from the United States, Italy and Spain. T cells, B-cell-depleted T cells, or PBMCs provided the cDNA or gDNA that served as material.

In the source study's methods: Using reference gene primer amplification, nucleated cell counts were estimated. Using immunoSEQ multiplex PCR, the repertoire was profiled, and TCRdb retains in-frame clones only, with some absent. V and J calls plus clone size are reproduced from that table; the DNA served to infer D and trimming. The sample has about 120,000 clones, roughly nine tenths seen once. CDR3 length: 15 residues. The V and J ends lost 6 bases and 4 bases, in that order; junction bases with no gene match: 6. Germline V lookup: CDR1 MNHNY, CDR2 SVGAGI (reference sequence). Sample: peripheral blood. V gene TRBV6-6 combines with J gene TRBJ2-3; the match to TRBD2 covers 11 bases. This clonotype originated in a man aged 50-59 years with active COVID-19. As DNA, the CDR3 is TGTGCCAGCAGGGATAGCGGGGGGGCCCCAGATACGCAGTATTTT. Protein sequence: CASRDSGGAPDTQYF.